This TCR beta chain was sequenced for a study of blood T cell repertoires in COVID-19. Across the study: PBMCs, B-cell-depleted T cells, or T cells provided the cDNA or gDNA that made up the material.

Data came from immunoSEQ multiplex PCR; TCRdb stores just in-frame clones and leaves some out. This sample has 400,000 to 550,000 clones, with roughly 89% found just once. V lost 5 bases and J lost 3, with 19 bases in between. Germline-derived CDR1 and CDR2 are SGHVS and FNYEAQ. This CDR3 comprises 16 residues. The chain employs TRBV7-6 and TRBJ2-5; D remains ambiguous. The sequence was obtained from a woman aged 25 to 39 with acute or convalescent COVID-19. The material sequenced was peripheral blood. As DNA, the CDR3 is TGTGCCAGCAGCCTTAGCTGGCCTCGACCAAAAGAGACCCAGTACTTC. Translating gives CASSLSWPRPKETQYF.